This TCR beta chain was identified in a study of blood T cells in healthy people across ages. Findings of the study overall: CMV status of donors was not determined, possibly confounding expanded clonotype changes.

The authors ran a second PCR of about 6 to 12 cycles using a sample-barcoded 5' primer and a J-beta primer mix. TCRdb independently ran MiXCR on the 5' RACE reads; one entry per CDR3 protein. Of about 400,000 distinct CDR3 sequences listed, about 49% are singletons. This clonotype was seen only a few times. Its cognate antigen is unknown. V dropped 2 bases and J dropped 0 bases, with 10 bases sitting between them. This CDR3 has 15 residues. Sequenced material: blood. The chain has TRBV12-3 or TRBV12-4 and TRBJ1-1, with D perhaps TRBD1 (5 bases). This clonotype was obtained from a man aged 55 to 70 in good health. The CDR3 loop is CASSLSQGLNTEAFF. The DNA of the CDR3 is TGTGCCAGCAGTTTATCCCAGGGCTTGAACACTGAAGCTTTCTTT.